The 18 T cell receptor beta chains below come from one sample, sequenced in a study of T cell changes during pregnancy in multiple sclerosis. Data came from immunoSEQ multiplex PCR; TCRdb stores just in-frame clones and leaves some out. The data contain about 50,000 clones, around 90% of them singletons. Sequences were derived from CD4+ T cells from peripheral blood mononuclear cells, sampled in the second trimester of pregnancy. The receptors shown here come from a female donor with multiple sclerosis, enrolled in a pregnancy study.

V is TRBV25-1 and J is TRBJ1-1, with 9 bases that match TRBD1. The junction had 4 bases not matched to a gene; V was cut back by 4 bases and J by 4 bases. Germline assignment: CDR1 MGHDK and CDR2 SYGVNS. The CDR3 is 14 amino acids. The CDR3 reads CASSGRQGVTEAFF. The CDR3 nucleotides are TGTGCCAGCAGTGGGAGACAGGGGGTCACTGAAGCTTTCTTT. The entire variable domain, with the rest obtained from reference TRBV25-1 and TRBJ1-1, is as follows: EADIYQTPRYLVIGTGKKITLECSQTMGHDKMYWYQQDPGMELHLIHYSYGVNSTEKGDLSSESTVSRIRTEHFPLTLESARPSHTSQYLCASSGRQGVTEAFFGQGTRLTVV.

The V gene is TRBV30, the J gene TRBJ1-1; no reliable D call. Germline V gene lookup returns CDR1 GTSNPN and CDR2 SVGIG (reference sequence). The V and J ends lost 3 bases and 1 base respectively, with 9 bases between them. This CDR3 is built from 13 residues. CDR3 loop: CAWSGGRNTEAFF. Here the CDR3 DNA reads TGTGCCTGGAGCGGAGGACGGAACACTGAAGCTTTCTTT.

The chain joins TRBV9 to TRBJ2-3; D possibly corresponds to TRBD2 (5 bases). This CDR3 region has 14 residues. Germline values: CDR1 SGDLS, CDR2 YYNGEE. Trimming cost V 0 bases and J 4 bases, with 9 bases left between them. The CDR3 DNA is TGTGCCAGCAGCGTAGTCGGAGGTCCAGATACGCAGTATTTT. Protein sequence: CASSVVGGPDTQYF.

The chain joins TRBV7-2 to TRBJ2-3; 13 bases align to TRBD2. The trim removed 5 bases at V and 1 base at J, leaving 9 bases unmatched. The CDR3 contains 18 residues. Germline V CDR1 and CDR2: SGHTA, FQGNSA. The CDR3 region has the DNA TGTGCCAGCAGCCTACGGACTAGCGGGGGCCTACGCACAGATACGCAGTATTTT. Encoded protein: CASSLRTSGGLRTDTQYF.

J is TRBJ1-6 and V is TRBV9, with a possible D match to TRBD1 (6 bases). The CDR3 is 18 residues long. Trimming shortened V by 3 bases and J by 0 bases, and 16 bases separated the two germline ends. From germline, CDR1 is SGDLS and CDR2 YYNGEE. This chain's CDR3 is CASSAQGKKSSYNSPLHF. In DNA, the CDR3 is TGTGCCAGCAGCGCCCAGGGGAAAAAGAGCTCCTATAATTCACCCCTCCACTTT.

CDR3 region: CSAEGGQTYEQYF. The CDR3 nucleotides read TGCAGCGCAGAGGGTGGGCAGACCTACGAGCAGTACTTC. This chain connects TRBV29-1 to TRBJ2-7; a possible D gene is TRBD2 (5 bases). CDR3 length: 13 residues. V gave up 7 bases and J gave up 2 bases, with 15 bases separating them. From germline, CDR1 is SQVTM and CDR2 ANQGSEA.

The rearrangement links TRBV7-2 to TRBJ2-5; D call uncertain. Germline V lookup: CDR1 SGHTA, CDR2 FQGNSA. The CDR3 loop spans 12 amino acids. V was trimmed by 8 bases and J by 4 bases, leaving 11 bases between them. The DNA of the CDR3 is TGTGCCAGCTCGCCGTTCGGAGAGACCCAGTACTTC. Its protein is CASSPFGETQYF. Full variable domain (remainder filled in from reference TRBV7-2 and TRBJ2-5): GAGVSQSPSNKVTEKGKDVELRCDPISGHTALYWYRQSLGQGLEFLIYFQGNSAPDKSGLPSDRFSAERTGGSVSTLTIQRTQQEDSAVYLCASSPFGETQYFGPGTRLLVL.

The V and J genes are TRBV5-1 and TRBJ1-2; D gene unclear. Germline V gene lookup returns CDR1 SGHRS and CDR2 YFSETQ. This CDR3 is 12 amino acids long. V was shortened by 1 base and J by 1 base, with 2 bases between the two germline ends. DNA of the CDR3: TGCGCCAGCAGCTTGTATAACTATGGCTACACCTTC. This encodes CASSLYNYGYTF. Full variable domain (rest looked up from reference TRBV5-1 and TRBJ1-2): KAGVTQTPRYLIKTRGQQVTLSCSPISGHRSVSWYQQTPGQGLQFLFEYFSETQRNKGNFPGRFSGRQFSNSRSEMNVSTLELGDSALYLCASSLYNYGYTFGSGTRLTVV.

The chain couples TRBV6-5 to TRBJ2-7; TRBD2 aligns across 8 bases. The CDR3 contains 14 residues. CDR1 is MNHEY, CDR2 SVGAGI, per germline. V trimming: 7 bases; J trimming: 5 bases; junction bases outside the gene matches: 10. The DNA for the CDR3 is TGTGCCAGCATCTCAAGCGGGAGTGGTAACGAGCAGTACTTC. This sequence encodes CASISSGSGNEQYF.

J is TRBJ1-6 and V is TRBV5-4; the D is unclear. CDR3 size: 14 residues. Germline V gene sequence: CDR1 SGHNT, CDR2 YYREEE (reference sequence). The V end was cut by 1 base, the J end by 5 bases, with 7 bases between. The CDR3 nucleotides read TGTGCCAGCAGCTTGAAACATAATAATTCACCCCTCCACTTT. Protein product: CASSLKHNNSPLHF. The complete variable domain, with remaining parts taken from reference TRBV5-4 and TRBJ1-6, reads ETGVTQSPTHLIKTRGQQVTLRCSSQSGHNTVSWYQQALGQGPQFIFQYYREEENGRGNFPPRFSGLQFPNYSSELNVNALELDDSALYLCASSLKHNNSPLHFGNGTRLTVT.

CDR3 amino acids: CASSLKAYPNYGYTF. The CDR3 DNA reads TGTGCCAGCAGCTTAAAAGCTTATCCTAACTATGGCTACACCTTC. The gene calls are TRBV11-2 and TRBJ1-2; D gene uncertain. Per germline, CDR1 SGHAT and CDR2 FQNNGV. The CDR3 spans 15 residues. Trimming shortened V by 2 bases and J by 0 bases, and 10 bases separated the two germline ends. The full variable domain, rest sourced from reference TRBV11-2 and TRBJ1-2, is EAGVAQSPRYKIIEKRQSVAFWCNPISGHATLYWYQQILGQGPKLLIQFQNNGVVDDSQLPKDRFSAERLKGVDSTLKIQPAKLEDSAVYLCASSLKAYPNYGYTFGSGTRLTVV.

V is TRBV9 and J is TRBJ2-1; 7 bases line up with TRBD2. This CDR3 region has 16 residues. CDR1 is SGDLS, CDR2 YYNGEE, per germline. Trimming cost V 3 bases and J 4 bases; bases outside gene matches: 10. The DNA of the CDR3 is TGTGCCAGCAGCGGGGGAGCGGGGAGTTTATACAATGAGCAGTTCTTC. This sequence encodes CASSGGAGSLYNEQFF.

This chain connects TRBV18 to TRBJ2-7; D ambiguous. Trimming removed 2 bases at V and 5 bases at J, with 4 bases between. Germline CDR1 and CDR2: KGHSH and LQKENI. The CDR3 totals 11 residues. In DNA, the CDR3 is TGTGCCAGCTCACCAGGGCACGAGCAGTACTTC. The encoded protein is CASSPGHEQYF.

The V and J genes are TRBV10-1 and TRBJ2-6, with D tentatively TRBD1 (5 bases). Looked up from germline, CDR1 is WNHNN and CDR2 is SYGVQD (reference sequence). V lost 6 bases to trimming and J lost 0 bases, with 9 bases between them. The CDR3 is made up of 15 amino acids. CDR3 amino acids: CASSPRGSGANVLTF. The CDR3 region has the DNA TGCGCCAGCAGCCCTAGGGGCTCTGGGGCCAACGTCCTGACTTTC.

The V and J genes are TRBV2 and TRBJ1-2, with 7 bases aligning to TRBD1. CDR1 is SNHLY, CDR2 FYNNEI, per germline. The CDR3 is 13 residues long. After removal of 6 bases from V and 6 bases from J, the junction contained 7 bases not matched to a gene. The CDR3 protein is CASRIDRVDGYTF. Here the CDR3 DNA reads TGTGCCAGCAGGATAGACAGGGTGGATGGCTACACCTTC.

DNA for the CDR3: TGTGCCAGCAGCCCGGGACTAGCGGGTGGGGGCTCCTACGAGCAGTACTTC. This encodes CASSPGLAGGGSYEQYF. The chain uses TRBV5-5 and TRBJ2-7, with TRBD2 identical over 12 bases. The CDR3 runs to 17 residues. The V and J ends lost 4 bases and 0 bases, in that order; junction bases with no gene match: 8. Germline-derived CDR1 and CDR2 are SGHKS and YYEKEE (reference sequence). The full variable domain, with the rest looked up from reference TRBV5-5 and TRBJ2-7, is DAGVTQSPTHLIKTRGQQVTLRCSPISGHKSVSWYQQVLGQGPQFIFQYYEKEERGRGNFPDRFSARQFPNYSSELNVNALLLGDSALYLCASSPGLAGGGSYEQYFGPGTRLTVT.

The CDR3 sequence is CASSRPGLSTYEQYF. CDR3 nucleotides: TGTGCCAGCAGCCGACCGGGACTTTCAACCTACGAGCAGTACTTC. The chain employs TRBV5-4 and TRBJ2-7, with D possibly matching TRBD2 (6 bases). CDR3 size: 15 residues. Trimming shortened V by 4 bases and J by 2 bases, and 16 bases separated the two germline ends. Germline CDR1 is SGHNT and CDR2 is YYREEE (reference sequence).

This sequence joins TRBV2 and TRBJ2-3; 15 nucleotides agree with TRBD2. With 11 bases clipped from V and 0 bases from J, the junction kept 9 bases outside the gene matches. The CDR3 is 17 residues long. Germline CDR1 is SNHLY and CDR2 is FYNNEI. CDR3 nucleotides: TGTGCCCTGGGGGGACTAGCGGGGGGCAAAAGCACAGATACGCAGTATTTT. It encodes CALGGLAGGKSTDTQYF. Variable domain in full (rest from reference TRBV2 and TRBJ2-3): EPEVTQTPSHQVTQMGQEVILRCVPISNHLYFYWYRQILGQKVEFLVSFYNNEISEKSEIFDDQFSVERPDGSNFTLKIRSTKLEDSAMYFCALGGLAGGKSTDTQYFGPGTRLTVL.